This TCR beta chain comes out of a study of radiation and T cells in renal cell carcinoma. Libraries were prepared by immunoSEQ multiplex PCR; TCRdb keeps only in-frame clonotypes and omits some of them. Found here are 100,000 to 150,000 clones, 88% of them singletons; the top ten hold 5.8%. Time point described: blood 2 weeks post-SBRT. Treatment: 15 Gy SBRT to primary tumor, nephrectomy 4 weeks later. This CDR3 has 14 amino acids. V shed 6 bases and J shed 10 bases, with 20 bases lying between them. Germline CDR1 reads MNHEY; CDR2 reads SVGAGI. This clonotype originated in a woman in her 70s with renal cell carcinoma. Sample: blood, taken from a patient whose treatment included radiotherapy and nephrectomy. V gene TRBV6-5 combines with J gene TRBJ2-3; D perhaps matches TRBD1 (6 bases). CDR3 loop: CASRGIQGRGAQYF. DNA of the CDR3: TGTGCCAGCAGGGGAATACAGGGACGTGGCGCGCAGTATTTT.